The clone carrying this T cell receptor (beta chain) has at least ten counts. These data are taken from a study of T cells in Graves' hyperthyroidism and ophthalmopathy. Each patient was aged 18 to 65 and had newly diagnosed hyperthyroidism of under 2 months' duration. Uncontrolled infection, other autoimmune disease, pregnancy and lactation each barred patients from inclusion. CDR1 is SGHTA and CDR2 is FQGTGA in the germline V gene. V trimming: 5 bases; J trimming: 4 bases; junction bases outside the gene matches: 7. This CDR3 is 15 amino acids long. Amplified regions were TCR beta CDR3 sequences from RNA transcripts. HTBI primers were employed in a first-round RT-PCR of the TCR CDR3. TCRdb re-called the multiplex PCR reads with MiXCR, one entry per CDR3 protein. Among almost 600,000 distinct CDR3 sequences listed, around 13% were seen once.

This sequence was found in a woman aged 25 to 39 with Graves' hyperthyroidism that later progressed to Graves' ophthalmopathy. The sample was blood. The V and J genes are TRBV7-3 and TRBJ2-3; 9 nucleotides align to TRBD2. The DNA for the CDR3 is TGTGCCAGCAGCAAATTAGCGGGAGAATCAGATACGCAGTATTTT. It codes for CASSKLAGESDTQYF.